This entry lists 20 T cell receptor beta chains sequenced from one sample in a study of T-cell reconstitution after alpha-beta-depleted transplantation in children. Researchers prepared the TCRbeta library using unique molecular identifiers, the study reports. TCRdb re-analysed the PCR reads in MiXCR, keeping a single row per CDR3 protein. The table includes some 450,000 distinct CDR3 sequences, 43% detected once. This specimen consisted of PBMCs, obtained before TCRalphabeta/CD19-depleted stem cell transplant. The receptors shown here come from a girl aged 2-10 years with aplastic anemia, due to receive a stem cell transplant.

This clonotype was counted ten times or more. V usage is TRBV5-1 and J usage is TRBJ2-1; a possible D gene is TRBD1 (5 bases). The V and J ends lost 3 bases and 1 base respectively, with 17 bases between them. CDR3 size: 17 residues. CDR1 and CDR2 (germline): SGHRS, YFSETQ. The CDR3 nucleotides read TGCGCCAGCAGCTGGACCTCAGGGTCCCCGTCCTACAATGAGCAGTTCTTC. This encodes CASSWTSGSPSYNEQFF.

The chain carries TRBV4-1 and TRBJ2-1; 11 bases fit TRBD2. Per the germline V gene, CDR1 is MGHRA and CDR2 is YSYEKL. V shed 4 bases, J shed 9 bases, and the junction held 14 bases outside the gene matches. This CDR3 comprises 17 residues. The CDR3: CASSRRLAGGPGSEQFF. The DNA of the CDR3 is TGCGCCAGCAGCCGGAGATTAGCGGGAGGGCCGGGGAGTGAGCAGTTCTTC.

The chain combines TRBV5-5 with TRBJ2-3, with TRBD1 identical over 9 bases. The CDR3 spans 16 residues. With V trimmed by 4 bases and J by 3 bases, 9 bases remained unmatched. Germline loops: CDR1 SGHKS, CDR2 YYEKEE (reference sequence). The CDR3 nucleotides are TGTGCCAGCAGCCAGGTCCCGGGACAGGGTACAGATACGCAGTATTTT. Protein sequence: CASSQVPGQGTDTQYF. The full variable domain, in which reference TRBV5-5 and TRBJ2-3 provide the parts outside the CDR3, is DAGVTQSPTHLIKTRGQQVTLRCSPISGHKSVSWYQQVLGQGPQFIFQYYEKEERGRGNFPDRFSARQFPNYSSELNVNALLLGDSALYLCASSQVPGQGTDTQYFGPGTRLTVL.

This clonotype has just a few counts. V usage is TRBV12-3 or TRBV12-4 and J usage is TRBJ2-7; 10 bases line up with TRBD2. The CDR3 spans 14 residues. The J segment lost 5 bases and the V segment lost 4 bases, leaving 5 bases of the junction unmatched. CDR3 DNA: TGTGCCAGCAGTTATAGCGGGAGGTCGAACGAGCAGTACTTC. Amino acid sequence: CASSYSGRSNEQYF.

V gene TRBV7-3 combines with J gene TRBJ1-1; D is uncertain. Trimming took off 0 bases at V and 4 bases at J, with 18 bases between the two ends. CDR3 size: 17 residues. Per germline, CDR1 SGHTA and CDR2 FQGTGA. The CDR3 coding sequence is TGTGCCAGCAGCTTAACGGTTCGGCGCCCGGATCCCACTGAAGCTTTCTTT. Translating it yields CASSLTVRRPDPTEAFF.

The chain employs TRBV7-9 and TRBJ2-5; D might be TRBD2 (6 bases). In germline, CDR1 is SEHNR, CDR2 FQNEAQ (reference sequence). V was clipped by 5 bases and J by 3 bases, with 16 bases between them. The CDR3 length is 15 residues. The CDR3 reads CASSRGFGAEETQYF. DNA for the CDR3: TGTGCCAGCAGCCGGGGGTTCGGGGCAGAAGAGACCCAGTACTTC.

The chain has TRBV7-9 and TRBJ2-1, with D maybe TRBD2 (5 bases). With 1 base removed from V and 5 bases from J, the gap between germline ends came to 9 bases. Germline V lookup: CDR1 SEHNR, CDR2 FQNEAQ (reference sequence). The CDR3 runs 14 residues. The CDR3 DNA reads TGTGCCAGCAGCTTAGGGCCCGGGGACAATGAGCAGTTCTTC. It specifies CASSLGPGDNEQFF.

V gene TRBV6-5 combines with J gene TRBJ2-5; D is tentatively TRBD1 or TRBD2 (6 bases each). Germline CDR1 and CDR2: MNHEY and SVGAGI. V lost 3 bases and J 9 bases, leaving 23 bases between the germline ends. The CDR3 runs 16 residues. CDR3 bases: TGTGCCAGCAGTTATCCGGGGGCCCTCAGTCGGAAAGCCCAGTACTTC. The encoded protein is CASSYPGALSRKAQYF.

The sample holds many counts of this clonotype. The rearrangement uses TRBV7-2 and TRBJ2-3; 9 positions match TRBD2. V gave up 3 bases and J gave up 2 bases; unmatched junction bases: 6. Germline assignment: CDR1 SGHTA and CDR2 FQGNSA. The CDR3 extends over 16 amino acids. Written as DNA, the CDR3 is TGTGCCAGCAGCTTCCCTAGCGGGGCCCTCACAGATACGCAGTATTTT. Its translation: CASSFPSGALTDTQYF.

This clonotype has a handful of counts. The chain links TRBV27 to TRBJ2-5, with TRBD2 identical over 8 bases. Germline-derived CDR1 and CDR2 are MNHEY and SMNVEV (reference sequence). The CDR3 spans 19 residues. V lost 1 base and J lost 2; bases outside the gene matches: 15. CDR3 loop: CASSLFGGDLLGAQETQYF. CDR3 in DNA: TGTGCCAGCAGTTTATTCGGGGGGGATTTGTTGGGCGCACAAGAGACCCAGTACTTC.

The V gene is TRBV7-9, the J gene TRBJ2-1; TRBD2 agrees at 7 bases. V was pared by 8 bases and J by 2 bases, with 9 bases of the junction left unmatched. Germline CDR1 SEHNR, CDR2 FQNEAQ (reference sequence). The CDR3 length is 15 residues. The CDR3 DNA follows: TGTGCCAGCCGAAGGGCGGGAGAAGCCTACAATGAGCAGTTCTTC. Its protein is CASRRAGEAYNEQFF.

The CDR3 nucleotides read TGTGCCAGCATTACTAGGGGGGGGGAGCAGTTCTTC. It translates to CASITRGGEQFF. V gene TRBV12-3 or TRBV12-4 combines with J gene TRBJ2-1; D is perhaps TRBD2 (7 bases). This CDR3 spans 12 amino acids. V lost 7 bases, J lost 10 bases, and 14 bases lay in between.

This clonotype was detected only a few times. CDR3 sequence: CASSPNSSPNYGYTF. Written as DNA, the CDR3 is TGTGCCAGCAGCCCCAACAGTTCGCCTAACTATGGCTACACCTTC. The rearrangement links TRBV7-2 to TRBJ1-2, with D unclear. The CDR3 contains 15 residues. The V gene's germline CDR1 is SGHTA and CDR2 FQGNSA. Trimming took 5 bases from V and 0 from J, leaving 13 bases between them.

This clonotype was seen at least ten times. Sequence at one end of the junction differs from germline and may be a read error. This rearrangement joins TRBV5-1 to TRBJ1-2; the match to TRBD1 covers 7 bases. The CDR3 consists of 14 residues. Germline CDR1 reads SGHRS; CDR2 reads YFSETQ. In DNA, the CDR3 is TGTGCCAGCAGTCCCAGGACAGGAAACTATGGCTACACCTTC. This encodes CASSPRTGNYGYTF.

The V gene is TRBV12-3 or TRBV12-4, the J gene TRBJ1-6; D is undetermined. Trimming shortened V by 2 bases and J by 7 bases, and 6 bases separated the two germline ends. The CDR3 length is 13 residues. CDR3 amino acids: CASSLRRNSPLHF. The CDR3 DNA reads TGTGCCAGCAGTTTACGTCGGAATTCACCCCTCCACTTT.

The CDR3 sequence: CSAHDGTTNEKLFF. For the CDR3, the DNA is TGCAGTGCTCACGACGGGACAACTAATGAAAAACTGTTTTTT. The V call is TRBV20-1, the J call TRBJ1-4; the D is unclear. Germline CDR1 is DFQATT and CDR2 is SNEGSKA (reference sequence). The CDR3 is 14 residues long. Trimming left V 5 bases short and J 0 bases short, with 10 bases between.

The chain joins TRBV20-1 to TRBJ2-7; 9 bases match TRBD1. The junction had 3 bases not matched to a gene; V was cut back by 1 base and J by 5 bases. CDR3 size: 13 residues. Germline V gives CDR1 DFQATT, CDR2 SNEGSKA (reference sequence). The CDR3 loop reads CSARAGQGHEQYF. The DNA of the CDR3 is TGCAGTGCTAGAGCGGGACAGGGCCACGAGCAGTACTTC.

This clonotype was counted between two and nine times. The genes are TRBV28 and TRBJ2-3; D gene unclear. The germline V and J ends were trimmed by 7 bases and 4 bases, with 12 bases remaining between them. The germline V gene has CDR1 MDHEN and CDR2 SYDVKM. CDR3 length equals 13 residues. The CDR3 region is CASTPERPDTQYF. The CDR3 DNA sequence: TGTGCCAGCACCCCCGAACGACCAGATACGCAGTATTTT. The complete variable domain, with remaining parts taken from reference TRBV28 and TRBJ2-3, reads DVKVTQSSRYLVKRTGEKVFLECVQDMDHENMFWYRQDPGLGLRLIYFSYDVKMKEKGDIPEGYSVSREKKERFSLILESASTNQTSMYLCASTPERPDTQYFGPGTRLTVL.

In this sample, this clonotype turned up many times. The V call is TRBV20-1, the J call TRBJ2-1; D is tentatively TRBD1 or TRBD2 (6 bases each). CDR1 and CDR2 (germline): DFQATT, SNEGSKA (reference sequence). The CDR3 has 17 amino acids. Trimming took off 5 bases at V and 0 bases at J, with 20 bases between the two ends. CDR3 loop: CSAWGSIADSSYNEQFF. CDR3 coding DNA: TGCAGTGCTTGGGGCTCAATAGCGGACAGCTCCTACAATGAGCAGTTCTTC.

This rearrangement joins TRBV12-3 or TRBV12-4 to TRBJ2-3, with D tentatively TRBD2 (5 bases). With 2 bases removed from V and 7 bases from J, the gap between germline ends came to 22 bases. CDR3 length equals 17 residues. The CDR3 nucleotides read TGTGCCAGCAGTTTAAGGCGTCAAACCGAGGGCATGAATACGCAGTATTTT. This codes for CASSLRRQTEGMNTQYF.